A single sample gave rise to the 27 T cell receptor beta chains below, sequenced in a study of T cells in Graves' hyperthyroidism and ophthalmopathy. Amplified TCR beta CDR3 regions derived from RNA transcripts. HTBI primers were employed in a first-round RT-PCR of the TCR CDR3. TCRdb ran MiXCR on the multiplex PCR reads and lists one entry per CDR3 protein. The sample contains approximately 640,000 distinct CDR3 sequences, 45% of which appear only once. The sample was peripheral blood or thyroid tissue (not recorded which). The receptors derive from an adult man with Graves' disease, either hyperthyroidism or ophthalmopathy (not recorded which).

In regard to this clonotype: One end of the junction is discordant with germline, which a read error may explain. V and J are TRBV7-8 and TRBJ2-2, with D tentatively TRBD1 or TRBD2 (6 bases each). The CDR3 consists of 18 residues. Germline CDR1 reads SGHVS; CDR2 reads FQNEAQ. Here the CDR3 reads CASSLAYGGLSNTGELFF. Written as DNA, the CDR3 is TGTGCCAGCAGCCTAGCTTACGGGGGCCTTTCGAACACCGGGGAGCTGTTTTTT.

V gene TRBV29-1 combines with J gene TRBJ1-2; perhaps TRBD1 as D (6 bases). Per the germline V gene, CDR1 is SQVTM and CDR2 is ANQGSEA. This CDR3 is 14 amino acids long. Trimming left V 8 bases short and J 3 bases short, with 19 bases between. CDR3 coding DNA: TGCAGCTCTGGGGGGCGGGGAGTTGACTATGGCTACACCTTC. This translates into CSSGGRGVDYGYTF.

J is TRBJ1-1 and V is TRBV12-3 or TRBV12-4; the D gene is possibly TRBD1 (5 bases). The CDR3 covers 15 residues. The V end lost 6 bases, the J end lost 2 bases, and 16 bases lay between the germline ends. The CDR3 DNA reads TGTGCCAGCAGCCCGCAAGACAGACCAAACACTGAAGCTTTCTTT. Translating it yields CASSPQDRPNTEAFF.

This clonotype was observed a few times. The CDR3 loop is CASTPGLYDTEAFF. DNA of the CDR3: TGTGCCAGTACTCCAGGGCTTTACGACACTGAAGCTTTCTTT. This sequence joins TRBV19 and TRBJ1-1; TRBD1 is a possible D gene (5 bases). The CDR3 sequence is 14 residues long. V shed 7 bases and J shed 3 bases, with 15 bases lying between them. Germline values: CDR1 LNHDA, CDR2 SQIVND (reference sequence).

The chain uses TRBV2 and TRBJ1-1; 8 bases align to TRBD1. This CDR3 has 12 amino acids. From germline, CDR1 is SNHLY and CDR2 FYNNEI. Trimming removed 6 bases from V and 7 bases from J; junction bases left unmatched: 4. The CDR3 sequence: CASRRQGIEAFF. The CDR3 bases are TGTGCCAGCAGGAGACAGGGGATTGAAGCTTTCTTT.

This clonotype was detected ten times or more. The CDR3 DNA sequence: TGTGCCTTAAAGGCGGAGGCCTATGGCTACACCTTC. Translation gives CALKAEAYGYTF. The chain couples TRBV7-3 to TRBJ1-2; no clear D. Germline V lookup: CDR1 SGHTA, CDR2 FQGTGA. Trimming cost V 11 bases and J 4 bases, with 14 bases left between them. The CDR3 has 12 residues.

The chain recombines TRBV14 with TRBJ2-7, with TRBD2 matching 12 bases. Looked up from germline, CDR1 is SGHDN and CDR2 is FVKESK. V dropped 1 base and J dropped 1; count of bases not matched to a gene: 5. This CDR3 comprises 17 residues. The CDR3 DNA reads as TGTGCCAGCAGCCAAGGACTAGCGGGAGTGGGGTCCTACGAGCAGTACTTC. This gives the protein CASSQGLAGVGSYEQYF.

The rearrangement links TRBV6-1 to TRBJ1-5, with 7 nucleotides matching TRBD1. After removal of 5 bases from V and 5 bases from J, the junction contained 18 bases not matched to a gene. CDR3 size: 18 residues. The germline V gene has CDR1 MNHNS and CDR2 SASEGT. CDR3 loop: CASSHPPGQRGVYQPQHF. DNA of the CDR3: TGTGCCAGCAGTCATCCGCCGGGACAGCGAGGGGTATATCAGCCCCAGCATTTT.

Notes on this clonotype: Given a much more abundant clone one base away, this may be a read error. V is TRBV6-5 and J is TRBJ2-7; no firm D call. The CDR3 contains 13 residues. The germline gives CDR1 MNHEY, CDR2 SVGAGI. Trimming stripped 0 bases from V and 8 bases from J, with 11 bases between. The CDR3 spells CASSYSTGSKQYF. The CDR3 region has the DNA TGTGCCAGCAGTTACTCGACTGGTAGCAAGCAGTACTTC.

In regard to this clonotype: This may be a read error: a much more frequent sequence differs by one nucleotide. V gene TRBV6-1 combines with J gene TRBJ1-5; D remains ambiguous. CDR3 length: 13 amino acids. V lost 4 bases and J 3 bases, leaving 7 bases between the germline ends. Germline values: CDR1 MNHNS, CDR2 SASEGT. The CDR3 loop is CASSARTNQPQHF. The CDR3 DNA sequence: TGTGCCAGCAGTGCCCGGACCAATCAGCCCCAGCATTTT.

As for this clonotype: This could be a read error, since a much larger clone is one nucleotide away. The rearrangement uses TRBV29-1 and TRBJ1-2; possible D gene TRBD1, 5 bases. Looked up from germline, CDR1 is SQVTM and CDR2 is ANQGSEA. The CDR3 runs 12 residues. For the CDR3, the DNA is TGCAGTGCTAAAGACAGCGTGTATGGCTACACCTTC. Amino acid sequence: CSAKDSVYGYTF.

This sequence joins TRBV7-9 and TRBJ2-2; D possibly corresponds to TRBD2 (5 bases). Trimming took 3 bases from V and 1 from J, leaving 12 bases between them. Germline V gene sequence: CDR1 SEHNR, CDR2 FQNEAQ (reference sequence). The CDR3 has 16 residues. In nucleotides, the CDR3 is TGTGCCAGCAGCTTGGTTGTGGGAGTGAACACCGGGGAGCTGTTTTTT. Translation: CASSLVVGVNTGELFF.

There are many counts of this clonotype. The J gene is TRBJ1-4, the V gene TRBV9; D is uncertain. From germline, CDR1 is SGDLS and CDR2 YYNGEE. The CDR3 has 14 amino acids. Trimming removed 2 bases at V and 3 bases at J, with 8 bases between. As DNA, the CDR3 is TGTGCCAGCAGCGTGGACCGTGCTAATGAAAAACTGTTTTTT. This translates into CASSVDRANEKLFF.

This clonotype was picked up a small number of times. The chain couples TRBV19 to TRBJ2-2, with 7 bases aligning to TRBD1. CDR1 LNHDA and CDR2 SQIVND come from the germline V gene (reference sequence). This CDR3 has 15 amino acids. V lost 8 bases and J lost 6; bases outside the gene matches: 12. The CDR3 sequence: CASERPGQISGELFF. The DNA for the CDR3 is TGTGCCAGTGAACGACCGGGACAGATATCCGGGGAGCTGTTTTTT.

This clonotype was detected a few times. The rearrangement uses TRBV7-8 and TRBJ1-1; D not resolved. Trimming took off 5 bases at V and 4 bases at J, with 17 bases between the two ends. CDR1 and CDR2 from the germline V gene are SGHVS and FQNEAQ. CDR3 length equals 15 residues. Here the CDR3 DNA reads TGTGCCAGCAGCATACGCGAACCTCCCGGCACTGAAGCTTTCTTT. Translation gives CASSIREPPGTEAFF.

This clonotype showed up many times. V gene TRBV29-1 combines with J gene TRBJ1-2, with D possibly TRBD1 on 5 matching bases. This CDR3 is built from 13 residues. The V end was cut by 0 bases, the J end by 8 bases, with 13 bases between. CDR1 SQVTM and CDR2 ANQGSEA come from the germline V gene. The CDR3 DNA reads as TGCAGCGTTGAAGAGGGGGGTGTAGGAGGCTACACCTTC. Its protein product is CSVEEGGVGGYTF.

The table lists this clonotype with a few counts. A junction end diverges from the germline sequence, so it may reflect a read error. The rearrangement links TRBV10-3 to TRBJ2-7; D not certain. CDR3 length: 12 residues. Germline values: CDR1 ENHRY, CDR2 SYGVKD. CDR3 loop: CASSYNFYEQYF. CDR3 coding DNA: TGTGCCAGCAGTTACAACTTCTACGAGCAGTACTTC.

Concerning this clonotype itself: The junction shows a germline mismatch at one end, possibly a read error. The chain uses TRBV6-6 and TRBJ2-7; possibly TRBD1 or TRBD2 for D (5 bases each). CDR3 size: 14 residues. CDR1 and CDR2 (germline): MNHNY, SVGAGI (reference sequence). CDR3 nucleotide sequence: TGTGCCATCAGTGATGAGGGGCAAGGGGACGAGCAGTACTTC. Its protein product is CAISDEGQGDEQYF.

Worth noting for this clonotype: A much larger clone lies a single base off, so this may be a read error. The CDR3 DNA reads as TGTGCCAGCGGACAACGGACAGGGGGCGGTGGCTACACCTTC. It encodes CASGQRTGGGGYTF. This sequence joins TRBV7-2 and TRBJ1-2; TRBD1 aligns across 11 bases. V trimming: 8 bases; J trimming: 7 bases; junction bases outside the gene matches: 9. Germline V gene lookup returns CDR1 SGHTA and CDR2 FQGNSA. This CDR3 region has 14 residues.

As concerns this clonotype: This likely comes from a read error, as the CDR3 has no conserved phenylalanine or tryptophan at its end. It is unclear where the CDR3 begins or ends on the DNA, so no DNA is shown, and the CDR3 is as TCRdb lists it. The V call is TRBV5-4, the J call TRBJ2-7; TRBD2, the D gene given by the table, was not confirmed from the DNA. Germline V lookup: CDR1 SGHNT, CDR2 YYREEE (reference sequence). Inclusive of both ends, the CDR3 amounts to 9 amino acids. The CDR3 is CASSLDPAG.

This clonotype was seen only a few times. This sequence joins TRBV7-4 and TRBJ2-7; 11 positions agree with TRBD1. With V trimmed by 6 bases and J by 3 bases, 10 bases remained unmatched. The CDR3 is 16 amino acids. CDR1 is SGHVT and CDR2 is SQSDAQ in the germline V gene. In nucleotides, the CDR3 is TGTGCCAGCAGTCCCTACCGGGACAGGGGGGACTACGAGCAGTACTTC. Translated: CASSPYRDRGDYEQYF.

V is TRBV24-1 and J is TRBJ1-6; D gene unclear. CDR1 is KGHDR and CDR2 is SFDVKD in the germline V gene. Trimming shortened V by 12 bases and J by 10 bases, and 12 bases separated the two germline ends. The CDR3 sequence is 11 residues long. CDR3 sequence reads: CAWSVGSPLHF. The CDR3 nucleotides read TGTGCCTGGAGTGTTGGGTCACCCCTCCACTTT.

Turning to this clonotype: This sequence may be a read error, since a much larger clone differs from it by one base. The V call is TRBV20-1, the J call TRBJ1-4; D ambiguous. Germline V gene data show CDR1 as DFQATT and CDR2 as SNEGSKA (reference sequence). V shed 5 bases and J shed 5 bases, with 9 bases lying between them. The CDR3 loop spans 12 amino acids. The CDR3 bases are TGCAGTGCTCCGACGGGAAATGAAAAACTGTTTTTT. Its translation: CSAPTGNEKLFF.

A remark on this clonotype: This may be a read error, as it is one base from a much larger clone. V gene TRBV29-1 combines with J gene TRBJ2-6; 7 bases fit TRBD1. Germline V gives CDR1 SQVTM, CDR2 ANQGSEA. The CDR3 sequence is 16 residues long. The J segment lost 0 bases and the V segment lost 7 bases, leaving 9 bases of the junction unmatched. The CDR3: CSASDRSASGANVLTF. As DNA, the CDR3 is TGCAGCGCCTCGGACAGGTCAGCCTCTGGGGCCAACGTCCTGACTTTC.

The chain combines TRBV7-8 with TRBJ1-5; 7 bases are shared with TRBD1. J was trimmed by 6 bases and V by 0 bases; bases with no gene match: 5. The CDR3 sequence is 15 residues long. The germline gives CDR1 SGHVS, CDR2 FQNEAQ. The CDR3 is CASSLATGIGQPQHF. CDR3 nucleotide sequence: TGTGCCAGCAGCTTAGCGACAGGGATTGGTCAGCCCCAGCATTTT.

The rearrangement links TRBV10-3 to TRBJ2-5; 11 bases are shared with TRBD2. V shed 2 bases and J 1 base; nucleotides not matched to a gene: 6. The CDR3 runs to 17 residues. Germline V gives CDR1 ENHRY, CDR2 SYGVKD. The CDR3 reads CAISEELAGAPQETQYF. The CDR3 nucleotides read TGTGCCATCAGTGAGGAACTAGCGGGGGCTCCCCAAGAGACCCAGTACTTC.

This clonotype appeared a single time. The CDR3 DNA reads TGTGCCAGCAGCTTAGTAGCAGGGCCTAACTATGGCTACACCTTC. Amino acids: CASSLVAGPNYGYTF. The V call is TRBV7-9, the J call TRBJ1-2, with D perhaps TRBD1 (5 bases). Trimming pared 1 base from V and 0 bases from J, leaving 9 bases between. The CDR3 is 15 residues long. The germline V gene encodes CDR1 SEHNR and CDR2 FQNEAQ (reference sequence).